These 29 T cell receptor beta chains were all obtained from the same sample, sequenced in a study of human T cells and chemical hapten exposure. Time point specified: pre-sensitization, week 0. Treatment denoted: therapeutic diphenylcyclopropenone sensitization with weekly scalp DPC. TCRdb recomputed calls from the RACE reads with MiXCR, one row per CDR3 protein. The table has about 250,000 distinct CDR3 sequences, roughly 8% seen once; the top ten hold 1.2%. This specimen consisted of whole blood, obtained in connection with sensitization to the hapten diphenylcyclopropenone (DPC). The receptors come from a man in his late teens or twenties with alopecia areata. Some clones in this sample may be carry-over from other donors' samples.

The V and J genes are TRBV6-5 and TRBJ1-4; D perhaps matches TRBD1 (5 bases). V lost 1 base and J lost 5, with 14 bases in between. Germline V gene data show CDR1 as MNHEY and CDR2 as SVGAGI. This CDR3 is 16 amino acids long. The CDR3 nucleotides read TGTGCCAGCAGTTACTGGGGCTACAGGAACAATGAAAAACTGTTTTTT. Translated, it gives CASSYWGYRNNEKLFF.

The chain couples TRBV7-2 to TRBJ1-2, with TRBD1 matching over 7 bases. The junction had 3 bases not matched to a gene; V was cut back by 1 base and J by 4 bases. This CDR3 spans 14 amino acids. Looked up from germline, CDR1 is SGHTA and CDR2 is FQGNSA. The CDR3: CASSLGRGVYGYTF. The CDR3 bases are TGTGCCAGCAGCTTAGGCAGGGGGGTCTATGGCTACACCTTC. Together with reference TRBV7-2 and TRBJ1-2, the CDR3 gives the full variable domain: GAGVSQSPSNKVTEKGKDVELRCDPISGHTALYWYRQSLGQGLEFLIYFQGNSAPDKSGLPSDRFSAERTGGSVSTLTIQRTQQEDSAVYLCASSLGRGVYGYTFGSGTRLTVV.

This clonotype was recorded a few times. This chain joins TRBV3-1 and TRBJ1-2, with D possibly TRBD1 on 5 matching bases. CDR3 length: 16 residues. The germline V gene encodes CDR1 LGHDT and CDR2 YNNKEL (reference sequence). The V end was cut by 1 base, the J end by 4 bases, with 16 bases between. CDR3 coding DNA: TGTGCCAGCAGCCAAGCGGGCGGAGGGGCGACCTATGGCTACACCTTC. Its translation: CASSQAGGGATYGYTF.

This clonotype was seen at least ten times. The chain joins TRBV29-1 to TRBJ2-5; 8 positions match TRBD1. Trimming removed 4 bases from V and 4 bases from J; junction bases left unmatched: 8. The CDR3 has 14 residues. Per the germline V gene, CDR1 is SQVTM and CDR2 is ANQGSEA. CDR3 nucleotide sequence: TGCAGCGTTGGGGTTTCAGGGGGCCGAGAGACCCAGTACTTC. Its translation is CSVGVSGGRETQYF.

The chain uses TRBV7-6 and TRBJ1-4; tentative D call: TRBD1 (6 bases). Germline V gives CDR1 SGHVS, CDR2 FNYEAQ. This CDR3 is built from 15 residues. V was shortened by 1 base and J by 8 bases, with 14 bases between the two germline ends. CDR3 in amino acids: CASSLDWGGLEKLFF. The CDR3 DNA is TGTGCCAGCAGCTTAGACTGGGGGGGCTTAGAAAAACTGTTTTTT.

This clonotype was counted ten times or more. This rearrangement joins TRBV7-2 to TRBJ2-7, with D hard to call. The CDR3 spans 13 residues. Between the trimmed V and J ends, which lost 8 bases and 0 bases, there was a span of 11 bases. Germline V gives CDR1 SGHTA, CDR2 FQGNSA. The CDR3 nucleotides are TGTGCCAGCGGCGCCCGCAGCTCCTACGAGCAGTACTTC. As protein: CASGARSSYEQYF.

This clonotype showed up just a few times. The chain employs TRBV6-5 and TRBJ1-6, with unresolved D. The CDR3 contains 16 residues. Germline V lookup: CDR1 MNHEY, CDR2 SVGAGI. The ends were cut back, 0 bases at V and 5 bases at J, with 11 bases in the middle. DNA for the CDR3: TGTGCCAGCAGTTACTCAGATTCCCCCCATAATTCACCCCTCCACTTT. This codes for CASSYSDSPHNSPLHF.

The rearrangement uses TRBV15 and TRBJ1-5; D gene ambiguous. CDR1 is LNHNV and CDR2 is YYDKDF in the germline V gene (reference sequence). V was shortened by 5 bases and J by 2 bases, with 13 bases between the two germline ends. The CDR3 spans 15 residues. The CDR3 nucleotides read TGTGCCACCAGCGGGAGTAAATGGGGCAATCAGCCCCAGCATTTT. It specifies CATSGSKWGNQPQHF.

The chain links TRBV7-2 to TRBJ1-2; TRBD1 matches 12 bases. The V gene end was trimmed by 5 bases and the J gene end by 2 bases; junction bases not matched to a gene: 0. Germline CDR1 SGHTA, CDR2 FQGNSA. This CDR3 has 14 residues. The CDR3 DNA reads TGTGCCAGCAGCGGGACAGGGGGCAACTATGGCTACACCTTC. Its protein product is CASSGTGGNYGYTF.

The J gene is TRBJ2-7, the V gene TRBV12-3 or TRBV12-4; D perhaps matches TRBD1 (5 bases). V was trimmed by 1 base and J by 5 bases, leaving 9 bases between them. This CDR3 has 13 residues. The CDR3 here is CASSLEGLHEQYV. The CDR3 bases are TGTGCCAGCAGTTTAGAGGGGCTCCACGAGCAGTACGTC.

Ten or more counts support this clonotype. CDR3 region: CASSYDAGAQETQYF. The CDR3, as DNA: TGTGCCAGCAGTTACGACGCGGGGGCCCAAGAGACCCAGTACTTC. The chain uses TRBV6-2 or TRBV6-3 and TRBJ2-5; a possible D gene is TRBD2 (7 bases). Germline V gives CDR1 MNHEY, CDR2 SVGEGT. Trimming took 2 bases from V and 1 from J, leaving 11 bases between them. This CDR3 is 15 amino acids long.

The sample holds a few counts of this clonotype. The chain couples TRBV27 to TRBJ1-1; D call uncertain. Deletions cut 6 bases from V and 2 bases from J, with 13 bases between. Germline V gene sequence: CDR1 MNHEY, CDR2 SMNVEV (reference sequence). This CDR3 comprises 14 residues. In DNA form, the CDR3 reads TGTGCCAGCAGGTCGGTGGATTCTAACACTGAAGCTTTCTTT. Protein product: CASRSVDSNTEAFF.

The rearrangement joins TRBV4-3 to TRBJ1-5; 8 nucleotides align to TRBD1. This CDR3 has 17 amino acids. The V and J ends lost 3 bases and 6 bases, in that order; junction bases with no gene match: 13. Germline V gene sequence: CDR1 LGHNA, CDR2 YSLEER. Written as DNA, the CDR3 is TGCGCCAGCAGCCAGGTCCGTATTCAGGGGGCTAGTCAGCCCCAGCATTTT. It codes for CASSQVRIQGASQPQHF.

This clonotype has a handful of counts. The chain uses TRBV5-1 and TRBJ2-4; TRBD1 matches 9 bases. The J segment lost 12 bases and the V segment lost 3 bases, leaving 10 bases of the junction unmatched. This CDR3 spans 14 amino acids. Per the germline V gene, CDR1 is SGHRS and CDR2 is YFSETQ. The CDR3 loop is CASSYSTGTGPQYF. In nucleotides, the CDR3 is TGCGCCAGCAGCTATTCAACCGGGACAGGGCCTCAGTACTTC.

The chain uses TRBV12-3 or TRBV12-4 and TRBJ2-2; TRBD1 might be the D (5 bases). This CDR3 contains 13 residues. V lost 5 bases to trimming and J lost 4 bases, with 8 bases between them. DNA for the CDR3: TGTGCCAGCAGTATCGACAGCACCGGGGAGCTGTTTTTT. Translating gives CASSIDSTGELFF.

The gene calls are TRBV6-1 and TRBJ2-7; TRBD2 matches at 11 bases. CDR1 is MNHNS and CDR2 is SASEGT in the germline V gene. The trim removed 3 bases at V and 0 bases at J, leaving 13 bases unmatched. The CDR3 loop spans 19 amino acids. Here the CDR3 DNA reads TGTGCCAGCAGTGACCCCCGAGGTACTAGCGGGGGCCTCTCCTACGAGCAGTACGTC. Amino acid sequence: CASSDPRGTSGGLSYEQYV.

The chain uses TRBV9 and TRBJ2-1; tentative D call: TRBD1 (5 bases). The CDR3 totals 16 residues. Germline V CDR1 and CDR2: SGDLS, YYNGEE. V lost 3 bases to trimming and J lost 5 bases, with 18 bases between them. CDR3 DNA: TGTGCCAGCAGCGGACGACAGTCTGTGTGCGACAATGAGCAGTTCTTC. Translation: CASSGRQSVCDNEQFF.

The V and J genes are TRBV7-9 and TRBJ2-1; D may correspond to TRBD1 or TRBD2 (6 bases each). V was clipped by 5 bases and J by 10 bases, with 18 bases between them. The length of the CDR3 is 14 residues. Germline V gives CDR1 SEHNR, CDR2 FQNEAQ (reference sequence). The CDR3 spells CASSELAGDDEQFF. The CDR3 DNA follows: TGTGCCAGCAGCGAACTAGCAGGGGACGACGAGCAGTTCTTC.

The chain uses TRBV7-9 and TRBJ1-5; 11 bases map to TRBD1. Trimming removed 4 bases from V and 5 bases from J; junction bases left unmatched: 10. Per the germline V gene, CDR1 is SEHNR and CDR2 is FQNEAQ (reference sequence). This CDR3 is built from 17 residues. The CDR3 sequence: CASSSGQGAFLDQPQHF. The DNA for the CDR3 is TGTGCCAGCAGCTCCGGACAGGGGGCTTTTTTAGATCAGCCCCAGCATTTT.

CDR3 in amino acids: CASSPRGEAFF. Written as DNA, the CDR3 is TGTGCCAGCAGCCCCCGGGGTGAAGCTTTCTTT. The rearrangement joins TRBV12-3 or TRBV12-4 to TRBJ1-1; D gene ambiguous. CDR3 length: 11 residues. V was cut by 6 bases and J by 7 bases, with 9 bases left in between.

In its sample, this clonotype was seen many times. The chain combines TRBV6-1 with TRBJ1-2; D unresolved. Trimming removed 8 bases from V and 4 bases from J, with 17 bases in between. Germline CDR1 MNHNS, CDR2 SASEGT. The CDR3 loop spans 14 amino acids. The CDR3 reads CASLFSGSFYGYTF. In DNA form, the CDR3 reads TGTGCCAGCCTTTTTTCCGGGTCTTTCTATGGCTACACCTTC.

CDR3 DNA sequence: TGTGCCAGCAGTTACCGAGGGAGGGGAAGAGCCGGGGAGCTGTTTTTT. This translates into CASSYRGRGRAGELFF. The chain employs TRBV6-5 and TRBJ2-2, with TRBD2 identical over 7 bases. V shed 2 bases and J 6 bases; nucleotides not matched to a gene: 9. The CDR3 runs to 16 residues. Germline CDR1 is MNHEY and CDR2 is SVGAGI.

This clonotype was observed a handful of times. The chain combines TRBV4-1 with TRBJ2-1, with 9 bases that match TRBD1. Per the germline V gene, CDR1 is MGHRA and CDR2 is YSYEKL. The trim removed 1 base at V and 7 bases at J, leaving 5 bases unmatched. The CDR3 length is 15 residues. Here the CDR3 reads CASSQVGQGKNEQFF. CDR3 in DNA: TGCGCCAGCAGCCAAGTGGGACAGGGTAAAAATGAGCAGTTCTTC.

V gene TRBV4-1 combines with J gene TRBJ2-1; 7 bases agree with TRBD1. The CDR3 runs 15 residues. The germline V gene has CDR1 MGHRA and CDR2 YSYEKL. With 3 bases clipped from V and 8 bases from J, the junction kept 10 bases outside the gene matches. CDR3 nucleotides: TGCGCCAGCAGCCATGACAGGGTAGCCGCCGATGAGCAGTTCTTC. This translates into CASSHDRVAADEQFF.

The sample holds many counts of this clonotype. CDR3 sequence reads: CASSLFKGRGAYEQYV. CDR3 sequence (DNA): TGTGCCAGCAGCTTATTTAAAGGGAGAGGCGCGTACGAGCAGTACGTC. The chain recombines TRBV7-9 with TRBJ2-7, with TRBD2 as a possible D gene (5 bases). The V gene lost 2 bases and the J gene lost 4 bases, with 18 bases spanning the gap. The CDR3 loop spans 16 amino acids. Germline-derived CDR1 and CDR2 are SEHNR and FQNEAQ (reference sequence).

This clonotype was seen repeatedly, ten times or more. This sequence joins TRBV7-6 and TRBJ1-4; D is uncertain. The CDR3 has 15 residues. Germline V gene sequence: CDR1 SGHVS, CDR2 FNYEAQ. Trimming shortened V by 1 base and J by 3 bases, and 9 bases separated the two germline ends. This CDR3 reads CASSLGWGSNEKLFF. The DNA of the CDR3 is TGTGCCAGCAGCTTAGGTTGGGGTTCTAATGAAAAACTGTTTTTT.

This rearrangement joins TRBV12-3 or TRBV12-4 to TRBJ1-5; no definite D call. The CDR3 is 12 residues long. V lost 5 bases and J lost 16, with 18 bases in between. CDR3 bases: TGTGCCAGCAGTCTGTGGGTAAATCAGCCCCATTTT. Residues: CASSLWVNQPHF.

This clonotype was recorded a few times. V and J are TRBV7-6 and TRBJ1-5, with D tentatively TRBD1 (5 bases). Germline V CDR1 and CDR2: SGHVS, FNYEAQ. Trimming cost V 0 bases and J 2 bases, with 8 bases left between them. This CDR3 has 15 residues. The CDR3 region is CASSLARDGNQPQHF. CDR3 sequence (DNA): TGTGCCAGCAGCTTAGCCCGGGACGGCAATCAGCCCCAGCATTTT.

The J gene is TRBJ2-2, the V gene TRBV20-1; perhaps TRBD1 as D (7 bases). The CDR3 totals 14 residues. Per germline, CDR1 DFQATT and CDR2 SNEGSKA (reference sequence). V was shortened by 3 bases and J by 6 bases, with 14 bases between the two germline ends. CDR3 protein: CSASDREVAGELFF. The CDR3 bases are TGCAGTGCTAGTGACAGGGAGGTGGCCGGGGAGCTGTTTTTT.